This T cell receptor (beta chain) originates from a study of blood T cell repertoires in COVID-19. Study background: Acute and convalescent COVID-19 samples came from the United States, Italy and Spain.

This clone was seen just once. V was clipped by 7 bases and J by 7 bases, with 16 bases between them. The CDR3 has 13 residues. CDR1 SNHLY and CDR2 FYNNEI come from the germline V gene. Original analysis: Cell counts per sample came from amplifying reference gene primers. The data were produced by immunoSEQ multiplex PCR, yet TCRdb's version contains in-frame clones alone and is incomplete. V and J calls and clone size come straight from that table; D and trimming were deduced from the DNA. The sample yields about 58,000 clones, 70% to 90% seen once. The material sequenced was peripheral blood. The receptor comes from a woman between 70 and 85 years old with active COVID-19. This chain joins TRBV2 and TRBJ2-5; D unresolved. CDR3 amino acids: CASISTPRGTQYF. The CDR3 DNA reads TGTGCCAGCATTTCGACTCCCCGCGGGACCCAGTACTTC.